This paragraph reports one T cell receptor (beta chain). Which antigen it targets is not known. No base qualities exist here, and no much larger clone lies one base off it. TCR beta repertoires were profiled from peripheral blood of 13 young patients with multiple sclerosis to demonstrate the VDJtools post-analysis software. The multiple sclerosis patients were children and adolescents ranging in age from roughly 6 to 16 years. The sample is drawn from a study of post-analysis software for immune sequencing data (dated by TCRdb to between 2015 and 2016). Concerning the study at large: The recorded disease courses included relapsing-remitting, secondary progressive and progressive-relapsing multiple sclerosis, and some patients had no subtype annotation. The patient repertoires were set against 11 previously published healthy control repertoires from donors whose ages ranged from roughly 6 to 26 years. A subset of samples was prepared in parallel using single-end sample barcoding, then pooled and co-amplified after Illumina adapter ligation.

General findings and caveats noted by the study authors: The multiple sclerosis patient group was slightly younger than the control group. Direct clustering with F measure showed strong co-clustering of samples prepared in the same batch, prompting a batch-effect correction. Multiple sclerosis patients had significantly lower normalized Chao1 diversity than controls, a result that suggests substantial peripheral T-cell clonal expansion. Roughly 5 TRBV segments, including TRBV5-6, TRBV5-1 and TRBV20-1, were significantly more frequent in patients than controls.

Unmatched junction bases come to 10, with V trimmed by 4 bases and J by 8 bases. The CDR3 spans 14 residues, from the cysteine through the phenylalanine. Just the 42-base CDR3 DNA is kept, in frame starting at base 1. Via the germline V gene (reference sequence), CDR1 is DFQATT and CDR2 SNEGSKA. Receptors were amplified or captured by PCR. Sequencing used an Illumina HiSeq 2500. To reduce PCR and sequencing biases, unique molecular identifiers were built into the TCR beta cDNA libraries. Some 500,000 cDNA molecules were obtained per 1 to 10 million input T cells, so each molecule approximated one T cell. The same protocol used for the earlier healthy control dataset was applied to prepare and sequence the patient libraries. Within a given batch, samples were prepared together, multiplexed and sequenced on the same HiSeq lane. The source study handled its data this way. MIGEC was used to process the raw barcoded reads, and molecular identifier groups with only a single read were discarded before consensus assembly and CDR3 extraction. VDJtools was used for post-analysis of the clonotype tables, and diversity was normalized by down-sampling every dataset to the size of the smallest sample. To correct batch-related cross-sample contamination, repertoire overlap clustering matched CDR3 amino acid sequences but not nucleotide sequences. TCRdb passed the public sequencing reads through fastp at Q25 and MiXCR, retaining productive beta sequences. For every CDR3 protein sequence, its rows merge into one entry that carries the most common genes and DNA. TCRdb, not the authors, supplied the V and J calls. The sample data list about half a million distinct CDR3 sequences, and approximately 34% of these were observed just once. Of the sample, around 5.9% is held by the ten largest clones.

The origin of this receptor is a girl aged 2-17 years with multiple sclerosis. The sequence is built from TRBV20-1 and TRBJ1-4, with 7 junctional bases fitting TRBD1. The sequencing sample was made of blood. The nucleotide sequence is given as TGCAGTGCTAAACCGGGACAGACTTGGGAAAAACTGTTTTTT. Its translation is CSAKPGQTWEKLFF.